The rows below give T cell receptor beta chains drawn from one sample of a study of blood T cell repertoires in COVID-19. Only in-frame clones appear in the TCRdb table, and some are missing; sequencing was by immunoSEQ multiplex PCR. The sample yields 250,000 to 350,000 clones, roughly 90% seen once. Source material: PBMCs or T cells enriched from blood (not recorded which). The receptors shown here come from a woman aged 30 to 39 who had recovered from COVID-19. Both conserved end residues are part of each CDR3. Each record gives: clone size, J gene, D gene, V gene, CDR3 DNA, CDR3 protein. A D gene is named only where the DNA matches it firmly. The size field is filled for only some rows; it gives once, few, many or a size class.

>-|TRBJ1-4|TRBD1|TRBV27
TGTGCCAGCAGTTTAGGGGACAGGGTTGGGGAAAAACTGTTTTTT
CASSLGDRVGEKLFF
>-|TRBJ2-7|TRBD2|TRBV5-4
TGTGCCAGCAGCGAGGGACTAGGGATGCGCGAGCAGTACTTC
CASSEGLGMREQYF
>-|TRBJ2-7|-|TRBV27
TGTGCCAGCGGGGCATCCTACGAGCAGTACTTC
CASGASYEQYF
>-|TRBJ1-1|-|TRBV28
TGTGCCAGCAGAAACCTCGGGGAAGCTTTCTTT
CASRNLGEAFF
>-|TRBJ1-1|-|TRBV2
TGTGCCAGCACCGAGCAGGGGCGCACTGAAGCTTTCTTT
CASTEQGRTEAFF
>-|TRBJ2-1|TRBD1|TRBV27
TGTGCCAGCAGTTTTACGGGGACAGGGTCCTACAATGAGCAGTTCTTC
CASSFTGTGSYNEQFF
>-|TRBJ1-2|-|TRBV28
TGTGCCAGCAGGACAGGCAATCCGTCTAACTATGGCTACACCTTC
CASRTGNPSNYGYTF
>-|TRBJ2-3|TRBD2|TRBV28
TGTGCCAGCAGTTTGCCGATCGGACTAGCGGCTTTCACAGATACGCAGTATTTT
CASSLPIGLAAFTDTQYF
>once|TRBJ1-2|-|TRBV6-2/TRBV6-3
TGTGCCAGCACCCCTTTTACGGGGTCGAGCTATGGCTACACCTTC
CASTPFTGSSYGYTF
>once|TRBJ1-4|-|TRBV21-1
TGTGCCAGCAACTTAAAACAGGGGGAACGTAAGGAAAGACCAACTAATGAAAAACTGTTTTTT
CASNLKQGERKERPTNEKLFF
>-|TRBJ1-2|TRBD1|TRBV10-3
TGTGCCATCAGCACTTCAGGGGGCAGCAATGGCTACACCTTC
CAISTSGGSNGYTF
>-|TRBJ2-3|TRBD2|TRBV19
TGTGCCAGTAGTCCCATAGCGGGAGGTGGGGATACGCAGTATTTT
CASSPIAGGGDTQYF
>once|TRBJ2-7|-|TRBV4-1
TGCGCCAGCAGCCAAGTCCCTGGGGAGTCCTACGAGCAGTACTTC
CASSQVPGESYEQYF
>-|TRBJ2-1|TRBD2|TRBV7-3
TGTGCCAGCAGCTTAAGCGGGGGGGCCTGGGATGAGCAGTTCTTC
CASSLSGGAWDEQFF
>-|TRBJ2-3|-|TRBV4-3
TGCGCCAGCAGCCCCGGACAGAGCCTAATGGATACGCAGTATTTT
CASSPGQSLMDTQYF
>-|TRBJ2-7|TRBD1|TRBV5-1
TGCGCCAGCCGCAGGACAGGCGTTTCCTACGAGCAGTACTTC
CASRRTGVSYEQYF
>-|TRBJ2-5|-|TRBV5-1
TGCGCCAGCAGCTTCGGGGGGCAAGGGCAGGAGACCCAGTACTTC
CASSFGGQGQETQYF
>-|TRBJ2-5|-|TRBV5-1
TGCGCCAGCAGCTCCGCCGGGAACCCCCGAGAGACCCAGTACTTC
CASSSAGNPRETQYF
>-|TRBJ1-2|-|TRBV29-1
TGCAGCGTTGTTCGTGCAGGGGCCTCTAACTATGGCTACACCTTC
CSVVRAGASNYGYTF
>-|TRBJ2-7|-|TRBV5-6
TGTGCCAGCAGCCCCCGGTCCTACTCCTACGAGCAGTACTTC
CASSPRSYSYEQYF
>-|TRBJ2-5|TRBD1|TRBV30
TGTGCCTGGACGGGACAGGGGGCCGAGACCCAGTACTTC
CAWTGQGAETQYF
>few|TRBJ1-5|TRBD1|TRBV7-2
TGTGCCAGCAGCTCAAGGACAGGGGGAAATCAGCCCCAGCATTTT
CASSSRTGGNQPQHF
>-|TRBJ1-6|-|TRBV5-1
TGCGCCAGCAGCTTGGCCGGGGGGCGCACGGATTCACCCCTCCACTTT
CASSLAGGRTDSPLHF
>-|TRBJ1-3|-|TRBV5-1
TGCGCCAGCAGGAATCTCTCGGGGTCTGGAAACACCATATATTTT
CASRNLSGSGNTIYF
>-|TRBJ2-1|TRBD2|TRBV3-1/TRBV3-2
TGTGCCAGCAGCCAGGGGGGACTAGCGGAGCAGTTCTTC
CASSQGGLAEQFF
>-|TRBJ1-2|TRBD1|TRBV12-5
TGTGCTAGTGGTCCGAACCGATTTGGGACAGCGATCTATGGCTACACCTTC
CASGPNRFGTAIYGYTF